This T cell receptor beta chain appears in the sequencing data of a study of blood T cell repertoires in COVID-19. In the study overall: Both acute and convalescent COVID-19 samples were obtained from the United States, Italy and Spain.

The CDR3 sequence is 12 residues long. Losses at the gene ends were 4 bases for V and 1 base for J; bases not matched to a gene: 1. Germline-derived CDR1 and CDR2 are SQVTM and ANQGSEA. Source study methods: Reference gene primer amplification gave estimated nucleated cell counts. The table came from immunoSEQ multiplex PCR; TCRdb's copy has only in-frame clones and leaves some out. V and J calls plus clone size are reproduced from that table; the DNA served to infer D and trimming. The sample has about 380,000 clones, about 80% seen once. Only one count was recorded for this clone. Other DNA sequences in the same sample also yield this CDR3.

This chain links TRBV29-1 with TRBJ2-7; 7 positions agree with TRBD1. This clonotype was obtained from a human donor with acute or convalescent COVID-19. The donor label of this sample is uncertain. The sequencing sample was made of peripheral blood. The CDR3 DNA reads TGCAGCGTTGGACAGGGATCCTACGAGCAGTACTTC. Protein product: CSVGQGSYEQYF.